These 7 T cell receptor beta chains were all obtained from the same sample, sequenced in a study of tumor-infiltrating lymphocytes in primary liver carcinoma. Each 20-30 mg portion of unsorted bulk tissue served as the source for co-extraction of RNA and DNA. A constant-region primer primed TCR beta cDNA synthesis from about 0.55 ug of total RNA. Investigators got TCR beta libraries out of three nested multiplex PCR rounds, done with slightly modified ARM-PCR. It was with TRBV1-TRBV30 forward primers and a C-beta reverse primer that the first two PCR rounds were run, at 10 cycles each. MiXCR was run by TCRdb on the multiplex PCR reads, yielding one entry per CDR3 protein. The sample consists of 50,000 to 65,000 distinct CDR3 sequences, roughly two thirds of them appearing once. The sample comprised liver tumor tissue from sampling region 4. As to subset: tumor region T4, right-lateral pole. These receptors originate from a man aged 40-49 years with primary liver carcinoma and hepatitis B virus infection.

As concerns this clonotype: The junction departs from the called germline gene at one end, perhaps through a read error. The chain combines TRBV12-3 or TRBV12-4 with TRBJ2-3; TRBD2 matches 7 bases. The CDR3 loop spans 16 amino acids. The CDR3 nucleotides read TGTGTCAGCACCTCTGGGAGGAGCGGGGGCACAGATACGCAGTATTTT. Translating it yields CVSTSGRSGGTDTQYF.

This sequence joins TRBV28 and TRBJ1-5; D is ambiguous. Germline V gene sequence: CDR1 MDHEN, CDR2 SYDVKM. CDR3 length: 17 amino acids. V dropped 1 base and J dropped 10 bases, with 23 bases sitting between them. The CDR3, as DNA: TGTGCCAGCAGTTTATACGCTACAGTAACCAGTATACAACCCCAGCATTTT. This sequence encodes CASSLYATVTSIQPQHF. Variable domain in full (rest from reference TRBV28 and TRBJ1-5): DVKVTQSSRYLVKRTGEKVFLECVQDMDHENMFWYRQDPGLGLRLIYFSYDVKMKEKGDIPEGYSVSREKKERFSLILESASTNQTSMYLCASSLYATVTSIQPQHFGDGTRLSIL.

Notes on this clonotype: Being one base from a much bigger clone, this may be a read error. The CDR3 does not close with the conserved phenylalanine or tryptophan, likely indicating a read error. It is unclear where the CDR3 begins or ends on the DNA, so no DNA is shown, and the CDR3 is as TCRdb lists it. This chain joins TRBV4-3 and TRBJ2-7. The length of the CDR3 is 13 amino acids, counting both ends. The germline CDR1 and CDR2 sequences are LGHNA and YSLEER. The CDR3: CASSQDLPYEKYL.

The chain joins TRBV4-1 to TRBJ2-3; 8 bases map to TRBD2. The length of the CDR3 is 14 residues. The germline V gene encodes CDR1 MGHRA and CDR2 YSYEKL. V lost 4 bases to trimming and J lost 5 bases; unmatched junction nucleotides: 5. CDR3 residues: CASSRDGREDTQYF. The CDR3 DNA sequence: TGCGCCAGCAGCCGAGACGGGAGGGAAGATACGCAGTATTTT.

About this clonotype: Mismatch with germline at one junction end may stem from a read error. V gene TRBV6-5 combines with J gene TRBJ2-7, with D tentatively TRBD1 (5 bases). In germline, CDR1 is MNHEY, CDR2 SVGAGI. This CDR3 has 15 amino acids. The CDR3 nucleotides are TGTGCCAGCAGCTACTCGAGGTGGGCAGGGATTGAGCAGTACTTC. Protein sequence: CASSYSRWAGIEQYF.

V and J are TRBV4-2 and TRBJ1-2; no clear D gene. Germline loops: CDR1 LGHNA, CDR2 YNFKEQ. Trimming pared 0 bases from V and 14 bases from J, leaving 19 bases between. This CDR3 comprises 14 residues. The CDR3 nucleotides read TGTGCCAGCAGCCAAGATCTGGTTAACTATGACTATACCTTC. This translates into CASSQDLVNYDYTF.

A word on this clonotype: The junction differs from germline at one of its ends, possibly a read error. Here the CDR3 reads CASSLLVGNGMIETQYF. The CDR3 bases are TGTGCCAGTAGTTTACTTGTCGGTAACGGGATGATTGAGACCCAGTACTTC. The chain uses TRBV28 and TRBJ2-5; a possible D gene is TRBD2 (5 bases). Looked up from germline, CDR1 is MDHEN and CDR2 is SYDVKM. The CDR3 runs 17 residues. The full variable domain, completed using reference TRBV28 and TRBJ2-5, is DVKVTQSSRYLVKRTGEKVFLECVQDMDHENMFWYRQDPGLGLRLIYFSYDVKMKEKGDIPEGYSVSREKKERFSLILESASTNQTSMYLCASSLLVGNGMIETQYFGPGTRLLVL.